These 25 T cell receptor beta chains came from one sample sequenced in a study of tumor-infiltrating lymphocytes in primary liver carcinoma. RNA isolated from unsorted whole blood supplied the blood RNA, with germline DNA also extracted. Reverse transcription of approximately 520 ng total RNA with a constant-region primer produced TCR beta cDNA. What produced the TCR beta libraries was three nested multiplex PCR rounds using slightly modified ARM-PCR. Amplification in the first two PCR rounds was performed using TRBV1-TRBV30 forward primers and a C-beta reverse primer for around 9 cycles each. TCRdb reprocessed the multiplex PCR reads with MiXCR, giving one entry per CDR3 protein. This sample has some 320,000 distinct CDR3 sequences, with over 55% found just once. Sequenced material: peripheral blood. All receptors derive from a man aged 35 to 55 with primary liver carcinoma and hepatitis B virus infection.

In its sample, this clonotype was seen a few times. This rearrangement joins TRBV10-3 to TRBJ2-7; no firm D call. The V and J ends lost 3 bases and 6 bases respectively, with 18 bases between them. The length of the CDR3 is 15 residues. Germline lookup yields CDR1 ENHRY and CDR2 SYGVKD. The CDR3 region is CAISDSARRSVEQYF. The CDR3 nucleotides are TGTGCCATCAGTGATTCGGCTAGAAGGTCCGTCGAGCAGTACTTC.

Points on this clonotype: No conserved phenylalanine or tryptophan is present at the end of the CDR3, so a read error is the likely explanation. The V call is TRBV11-3, the J call TRBJ2-7, with 8 nucleotides matching TRBD1. The germline CDR1 and CDR2 sequences are SGHNT and YENEEA. The CDR3 length is 13 residues. This CDR3 reads CASGKGQGHEQYL. CDR3 DNA: TGTGCCAGCGGGAAAGGACAGGGCCACGAACAGTACTTA.

This clonotype has ten or more counts. V and J are TRBV6-2 or TRBV6-3 and TRBJ2-5; TRBD2 matches 7 bases. V lost 2 bases and J lost 7; bases outside the gene matches: 10. Looked up from germline, CDR1 is MNHEY and CDR2 is SVGEGT. There are 15 residues in the CDR3. In DNA form, the CDR3 reads TGTGCCAGCAGTTACGGATTCGCGGGAGCAGGGACCCAGTACTTC. Amino acids: CASSYGFAGAGTQYF.

In its sample, this clonotype was seen many times. The chain couples TRBV4-3 to TRBJ2-3, with D perhaps TRBD2 (6 bases). Germline loops: CDR1 LGHNA, CDR2 YSLEER. The V and J ends lost 1 base and 1 base respectively, with 12 bases between them. CDR3 length: 16 residues. CDR3 sequence reads: CASSQVRGEGTDTQYF. The CDR3, as DNA: TGCGCCAGCAGCCAAGTTCGAGGGGAGGGCACAGATACGCAGTATTTT.

This clonotype showed up many times. The rearrangement uses TRBV10-3 and TRBJ2-7; D may correspond to TRBD1 or TRBD2 (5 bases each). Trimming cost V 8 bases and J 6 bases, with 20 bases left between them. Germline V lookup: CDR1 ENHRY, CDR2 SYGVKD. The CDR3 is 14 amino acids. The CDR3 protein is CAISRDPFSAEQYF. DNA for the CDR3: TGTGCCATCTCCCGGGACCCCTTTTCTGCCGAGCAGTACTTC.

As concerns this clonotype: This clone may be a read error of a much larger clone one base away. V usage is TRBV6-5 and J usage is TRBJ2-1, with 7 bases lining up with TRBD1. The V gene's germline CDR1 is MNHEY and CDR2 SVGAGI. The length of the CDR3 is 17 residues. This CDR3 reads CASSYLGGRGPRNKQFF. CDR3 nucleotide sequence: TGTGCCAGCAGTTACCTCGGTGGTAGGGGGCCCCGCAATAAGCAGTTCTTC.

The genes are TRBV11-2 and TRBJ2-3; D gene uncertain. V was cut by 9 bases and J by 5 bases, with 15 bases left in between. The germline CDR1 and CDR2 sequences are SGHAT and FQNNGV. This CDR3 has 13 amino acids. This CDR3 reads CASSPPPEDTQYF. For the CDR3, the DNA is TGTGCCAGTAGCCCCCCCCCCGAAGATACGCAGTATTTT.

This clonotype was recorded only once. Relative to the germline gene, one junction end is altered; a read error may explain this. This chain joins TRBV11-2 and TRBJ2-4, with TRBD1 identical over 7 bases. Per germline, CDR1 SGHAT and CDR2 FQNNGV. The CDR3 loop spans 15 amino acids. This CDR3 reads CTSSSTQGYENIQNF. The CDR3 DNA is TGTACCAGCAGCTCCACACAGGGGTATGAAAACATTCAGAACTTC.

Concerning this clonotype itself: The junction and the germline gene differ at one end; a read error may be behind it. V and J are TRBV28 and TRBJ1-6; no reliable D call. The germline gives CDR1 MDHEN, CDR2 SYDVKM. The CDR3 extends over 14 amino acids. For the CDR3, the DNA is TGTGCCAGCAGTTTGGCCGGAGTCAATTCGCCCCTCCACTTT. Its protein product is CASSLAGVNSPLHF.

The chain recombines TRBV5-1 with TRBJ2-7; no definite D call. The CDR3 length is 14 residues. Germline V gene lookup returns CDR1 SGHRS and CDR2 YFSETQ. Trimming removed 4 bases at V and 2 bases at J, with 13 bases between. The chain's CDR3 is CASSPGFNTYEQYF. CDR3 sequence (DNA): TGCGCCAGCAGCCCCGGATTCAACACCTACGAGCAGTACTTC.

A word on this clonotype: Germline is not matched at one junction end, which may reflect a read error. The chain employs TRBV29-1 and TRBJ2-1, with 7 bases identical to TRBD2. The germline CDR1 and CDR2 sequences are SQVTM and ANQGSEA. This CDR3 is built from 14 residues. The CDR3 spells CSGGGSGPYNEHFF. CDR3 DNA: TGCAGCGGGGGGGGGAGCGGCCCCTACAATGAGCACTTCTTC.

For this clonotype: A read error is possible here, since a much larger clone lies one base away. The V gene is TRBV6-6, the J gene TRBJ2-1, with D maybe TRBD1 (7 bases). Germline lookup yields CDR1 MNHNY and CDR2 SVGAGI (reference sequence). The CDR3 is 15 residues long. CDR3 bases: TGTGTCAGCAGTTACCCCCAGGGGGGCCGGAGTGAGCAGTTCTTC. Protein product: CVSSYPQGGRSEQFF.

With regard to this clonotype: A junction end diverges from the germline sequence, so it may reflect a read error. The chain couples TRBV6-5 to TRBJ2-1; TRBD2 aligns across 7 bases. Germline assignment: CDR1 MNHEY and CDR2 SVGAGI. The CDR3 is 15 residues long. This chain's CDR3 is CTSTREGGAYNEQFF. In DNA, the CDR3 is TGTACCAGCACCCGAGAGGGAGGGGCTTACAATGAGCAGTTCTTC.

In regard to this clonotype: A much larger clone lies one base from this, so it may be a read error. The V call is TRBV29-1, the J call TRBJ2-7, with 8 bases that match TRBD1. This CDR3 contains 13 residues. Germline CDR1 and CDR2: SQVTM and ANQGSEA. V trimming: 6 bases; J trimming: 5 bases; junction bases outside the gene matches: 9. Here the CDR3 reads CSVAGGARDEQYF. CDR3 nucleotide sequence: TGCAGCGTCGCAGGGGGCGCGAGGGACGAGCAGTACTTC.

About this clonotype: The junction departs from the called germline gene at one end, perhaps through a read error. V is TRBV4-1 and J is TRBJ1-3, with D uncertain. The CDR3 has 19 residues. The germline V gene has CDR1 MGHRA and CDR2 YSYEKL. The CDR3 protein is CVSSPHVRVRILSGNTIYF. CDR3 coding DNA: TGCGTCAGCAGCCCGCATGTCCGGGTCAGAATCCTCTCTGGAAACACCATATATTTT.

This clonotype appeared a single time. A much larger clone differs by one base, so this may be a read error. The chain joins TRBV6-1 to TRBJ1-2; perhaps TRBD1 as D (5 bases). Germline-derived CDR1 and CDR2 are MNHNS and SASEGT. V was cut by 5 bases and J by 0 bases, with 16 bases left in between. The CDR3 covers 16 residues. CDR3 sequence: CASSPPGGIANYGYTF. DNA for the CDR3: TGTGCCAGCAGTCCCCCGGGGGGGATTGCTAACTATGGCTACACCTTC.

For this clonotype: In this CDR3 the conserved last residue, phenylalanine or tryptophan, is missing, so a read error is likely. This chain joins TRBV28 and TRBJ2-5, with TRBD1 as a possible D gene (5 bases). Trimming stripped 6 bases from V and 4 bases from J, with 15 bases between. The CDR3 covers 14 residues. The germline V gene encodes CDR1 MDHEN and CDR2 SYDVKM. In DNA form, the CDR3 reads TGTGCCAGCAGCCCTAGACAGTCCCCAGAGACCCAGTACCTC. Encoded protein: CASSPRQSPETQYL.

This clonotype was counted at least ten times. This rearrangement joins TRBV6-2 or TRBV6-3 to TRBJ2-2; 8 nucleotides agree with TRBD1. The CDR3 sequence is 15 residues long. V shed 4 bases and J 5 bases; nucleotides not matched to a gene: 6. Germline lookup yields CDR1 MNHEY and CDR2 SVGEGT. The CDR3 reads CASSFAGGGTGELFF. DNA of the CDR3: TGTGCCAGCAGTTTCGCAGGGGGCGGTACCGGGGAGCTGTTTTTT.

Remarks on this clonotype: A much larger clone differs by one base, so this may be a read error. The chain joins TRBV5-6 to TRBJ2-6; 10 nucleotides match TRBD1. Germline V CDR1 and CDR2: SGHDT, YYEEEE. The CDR3 length is 16 residues. As DNA, the CDR3 is TGTGTCAGCAGCTCGGACAGGGGGTCTGGGGCCAACGTCCTGACTTTC. Encoded protein: CVSSSDRGSGANVLTF.

This clonotype was detected only a few times. This may come from a read error, since a much larger clone is one base off. The chain has TRBV29-1 and TRBJ1-2; D gene unclear. The V end lost 7 bases, the J end lost 0 bases, and 9 bases lay between the germline ends. Germline CDR1 is SQVTM and CDR2 is ANQGSEA. CDR3 length: 12 amino acids. The CDR3 sequence: CSASVANYGYTF. The CDR3 bases are TGCAGCGCTTCAGTAGCTAACTATGGCTACACCTTC.

This clonotype was counted many times. The V call is TRBV12-3 or TRBV12-4, the J call TRBJ1-3, with TRBD1 as a possible D gene (5 bases). The germline V and J ends were trimmed by 3 bases and 3 bases, with 9 bases remaining between them. The CDR3 covers 14 residues. CDR3 in amino acids: CASSFAGIGNTIYF. In DNA form, the CDR3 reads TGTGCCAGCAGTTTCGCAGGGATTGGAAACACCATATATTTT.

The V and J genes are TRBV12-5 and TRBJ1-2; 7 nucleotides agree with TRBD1. The ends lost 8 bases at V and 8 bases at J; junction bases unmatched: 11. The CDR3 consists of 13 residues. Germline V gene data show CDR1 as LGHNT and CDR2 as FRNRAP. CDR3 coding DNA: TGTGCTAGTACCAGGGACAGCCCCACGGGCTACACCTTC. Its protein is CASTRDSPTGYTF.

Many counts were recorded for this clonotype. The chain links TRBV6-1 to TRBJ1-1, with a possible D match to TRBD1 (6 bases). The V end was cut by 6 bases, the J end by 6 bases, with 14 bases between. Germline V lookup: CDR1 MNHNS, CDR2 SASEGT. This CDR3 has 13 amino acids. CDR3 loop: CASRYNRVPEAFF. The DNA of the CDR3 is TGTGCCAGCAGGTATAACAGGGTCCCTGAAGCTTTCTTT.

As for this clonotype: A junction end diverges from the germline sequence, so it may reflect a read error. This chain uses TRBV6-2 or TRBV6-3 with TRBJ1-5, with D tentatively TRBD1 (5 bases). CDR1 is MNHEY and CDR2 is SVGEGT in the germline V gene. The CDR3 totals 18 residues. In DNA, the CDR3 is TGTGCCAGCAATTACGTCGAGGGGATCGGGAATAGCAATCAGCCCCAGCATTTT. It specifies CASNYVEGIGNSNQPQHF.

The rearrangement links TRBV7-8 to TRBJ2-2; the match to TRBD2 covers 9 bases. The CDR3 runs 14 residues. J lost 6 bases, V lost 7 bases, and 6 bases had no gene match. Germline V lookup: CDR1 SGHVS, CDR2 FQNEAQ. The CDR3 here is CASTEREEAGELFF. The DNA for the CDR3 is TGTGCCAGCACTGAGCGGGAGGAGGCCGGGGAGCTGTTTTTT.